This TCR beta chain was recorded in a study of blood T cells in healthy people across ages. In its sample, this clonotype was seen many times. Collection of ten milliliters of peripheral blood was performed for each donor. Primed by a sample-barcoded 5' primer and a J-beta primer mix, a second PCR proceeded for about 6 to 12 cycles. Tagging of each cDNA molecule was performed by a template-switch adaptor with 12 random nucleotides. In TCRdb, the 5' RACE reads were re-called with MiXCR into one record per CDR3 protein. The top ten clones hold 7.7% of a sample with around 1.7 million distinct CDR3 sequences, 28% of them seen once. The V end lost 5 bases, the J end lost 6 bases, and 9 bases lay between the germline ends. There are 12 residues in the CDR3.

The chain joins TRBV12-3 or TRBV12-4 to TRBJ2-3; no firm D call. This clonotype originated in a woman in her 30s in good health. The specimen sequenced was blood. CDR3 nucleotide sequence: TGTGCCAGCAGTGAGTCGCGGGATACGCAGTATTTT. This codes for CASSESRDTQYF.